What follows are 32 T cell receptor beta chains derived from one specimen sequenced in a study of blood T cell repertoires in COVID-19. Profiled with immunoSEQ multiplex PCR; TCRdb holds only in-frame clones, not every one. Found here are around 200,000 clones, 70% to 90% of them singletons; the top ten hold roughly 11%. Sequencing input: peripheral blood. The receptors come from a woman between 55 and 75 years old with COVID-19, enrolled during active disease.

This sequence joins TRBV4-1 and TRBJ2-7, with 9 bases lining up with TRBD1. The trim removed 1 base at V and 7 bases at J, leaving 17 bases unmatched. Germline values: CDR1 MGHRA, CDR2 YSYEKL. The CDR3 spans 18 residues. In nucleotides, the CDR3 is TGCGCCAGCAGCCAAGGGGATGCCGGGACAGGGATTGTGCGGGAGCAGTACTTC. Residues: CASSQGDAGTGIVREQYF.

This clone has a handful of counts. This chain connects TRBV7-3 to TRBJ1-6; the D gene is possibly TRBD1 (6 bases). Per germline, CDR1 SGHTA and CDR2 FQGTGA. There are 15 residues in the CDR3. Trimming removed 2 bases from V and 7 bases from J, with 12 bases in between. CDR3 sequence: CASSLYPGENSPLHF. The CDR3 DNA reads as TGTGCCAGCAGCTTATATCCAGGGGAGAATTCACCCCTCCACTTT.

This chain uses TRBV5-1 with TRBJ2-1; D uncertain. Per germline, CDR1 SGHRS and CDR2 YFSETQ. The CDR3 sequence is 15 residues long. V lost 5 bases and J 4 bases, leaving 16 bases between the germline ends. In nucleotides, the CDR3 is TGCGCCAGCAGTCTAGATGAGGCTAGGTACAATGAGCAGTTCTTC. Its translation is CASSLDEARYNEQFF.

This clone was counted between two and nine times. This rearrangement joins TRBV19 to TRBJ1-5; D unclear. The germline V gene has CDR1 LNHDA and CDR2 SQIVND (reference sequence). V lost 3 bases to trimming and J lost 0 bases, with 27 bases between them. CDR3 length: 21 residues. In nucleotides, the CDR3 is TGTGCCAGTAGTATTCTCCCCCCGGACGGAGGCAGGCTGGGTAGCAATCAGCCCCAGCATTTT. The encoded protein is CASSILPPDGGRLGSNQPQHF.

The chain uses TRBV5-6 and TRBJ2-3, with 8 positions matching TRBD1. CDR3 length: 14 amino acids. V gave up 3 bases and J gave up 4 bases; unmatched junction bases: 4. CDR1 and CDR2 (germline): SGHDT, YYEEEE. CDR3 residues: CASSSGQGPDTQYF. CDR3 bases: TGTGCCAGCAGCTCAGGACAGGGCCCAGATACGCAGTATTTT.

The chain is built from TRBV6-4 and TRBJ1-2; D might be TRBD1 (6 bases). V was pared by 0 bases and J by 11 bases, with 10 bases between. Germline V gives CDR1 MRHNA, CDR2 SNTAGT. The CDR3 runs 12 residues. Written as DNA, the CDR3 is TGTGCCAGCAGTGACTCTACAGGGCCGTACACCTTC. Translated: CASSDSTGPYTF.

The sample holds one count of this clone. The chain employs TRBV11-2 and TRBJ2-7, with 7 positions matching TRBD2. Unmatched junction bases numbered 5, after V lost 0 bases and J lost 0 bases. CDR3 length: 16 residues. Looked up from germline, CDR1 is SGHAT and CDR2 is FQNNGV. The CDR3 region is CASSLELALSSYEQYF. CDR3 nucleotides: TGTGCCAGCAGCTTAGAACTAGCGCTTAGCTCCTACGAGCAGTACTTC.

The V call is TRBV24-1, the J call TRBJ2-5; TRBD1 agrees at 10 bases. CDR1 is KGHDR and CDR2 is SFDVKD in the germline V gene. The CDR3 length is 16 residues. The ends lost 4 bases at V and 2 bases at J; junction bases unmatched: 6. DNA of the CDR3: TGTGCCACCAGTGACCCGGGACAGGGGAGGCAAGAGACCCAGTACTTC. Translated: CATSDPGQGRQETQYF.

The chain joins TRBV10-1 to TRBJ2-2; TRBD2 is a possible D gene (6 bases). The CDR3 totals 14 residues. Trimming cost V 4 bases and J 5 bases, with 11 bases left between them. CDR1 WNHNN and CDR2 SYGVQD come from the germline V gene (reference sequence). The CDR3 loop reads CASSGVGGTGELFF. CDR3 nucleotide sequence: TGCGCCAGCAGTGGTGTGGGGGGTACCGGGGAGCTGTTTTTT.

This chain connects TRBV19 to TRBJ2-1; 8 bases are shared with TRBD2. In germline, CDR1 is LNHDA, CDR2 SQIVND (reference sequence). The CDR3 totals 15 residues. Losses at the gene ends were 7 bases for V and 2 bases for J; bases not matched to a gene: 7. The CDR3 protein is CASKFSGIPYNEQFF. CDR3 sequence (DNA): TGTGCCAGTAAGTTTAGCGGGATCCCCTACAATGAGCAGTTCTTC. Using reference TRBV19 and TRBJ2-1 for the parts outside the CDR3, the full variable domain is DGGITQSPKYLFRKEGQNVTLSCEQNLNHDAMYWYRQDPGQGLRLIYYSQIVNDFQKGDIAEGYSVSREKKESFPLTVTSAQKNPTAFYLCASKFSGIPYNEQFFGPGTRLTVL.

This clone has more than one count but fewer than ten. The genes are TRBV7-6 and TRBJ1-3; D not certain. Germline V gene lookup returns CDR1 SGHVS and CDR2 FNYEAQ. V lost 2 bases to trimming and J lost 0 bases, with 11 bases between them. The CDR3 sequence is 16 residues long. In DNA form, the CDR3 reads TGTGCCAGCAGCTTACTCGTAGCCGACTCTGGAAACACCATATATTTT. Residues: CASSLLVADSGNTIYF.

The chain is built from TRBV19 and TRBJ2-2; TRBD2 matches at 14 bases. The CDR3 runs to 20 residues. CDR1 LNHDA and CDR2 SQIVND come from the germline V gene (reference sequence). The trim removed 5 bases at V and 1 base at J, leaving 12 bases unmatched. The CDR3 here is CASSLRGLAGGTMNTGELFF. For the CDR3, the DNA is TGTGCCAGTAGTCTTCGCGGACTAGCGGGAGGTACGATGAACACCGGGGAGCTGTTTTTT.

This clone occurred once. The V and J genes are TRBV7-2 and TRBJ2-5, with 8 bases that match TRBD1. CDR3 length: 15 residues. Trimming at V came to 4 bases and at J to 1 base, leaving 5 bases not matched to a gene. Germline loops: CDR1 SGHTA, CDR2 FQGNSA. This chain's CDR3 is CASSSSTGAQETQYF. The CDR3, as DNA: TGTGCCAGCAGCTCGTCGACAGGGGCCCAAGAGACCCAGTACTTC.

The J gene is TRBJ1-5, the V gene TRBV6-5; a possible D gene is TRBD1 (6 bases). The CDR3 consists of 13 residues. Germline lookup yields CDR1 MNHEY and CDR2 SVGAGI. The V and J ends lost 8 bases and 3 bases respectively, with 11 bases between them. This CDR3 reads CASRGGSNQPQHF. Written as DNA, the CDR3 is TGTGCCAGCCGGGGGGGCTCCAATCAGCCCCAGCATTTT.

The chain couples TRBV24-1 to TRBJ2-3, with 7 bases fitting TRBD1. The CDR3 length is 14 residues. CDR1 is KGHDR and CDR2 is SFDVKD in the germline V gene. V shed 4 bases and J 6 bases; nucleotides not matched to a gene: 6. In DNA, the CDR3 is TGTGCCACCAGTGACCCGGGACAGCGCGATACGCAGTATTTT. This sequence encodes CATSDPGQRDTQYF.

This clone was detected once. The chain recombines TRBV7-9 with TRBJ1-5, with 9 bases fitting TRBD1. The CDR3 has 18 residues. The junction had 16 bases not matched to a gene; V was cut back by 5 bases and J by 5 bases. The germline V gene encodes CDR1 SEHNR and CDR2 FQNEAQ (reference sequence). The CDR3 DNA reads TGTGCCAGCAGCAAAGCTGCGGGACAGGGCTTATCCTATCAGCCCCAGCATTTT. As protein: CASSKAAGQGLSYQPQHF.

The chain carries TRBV4-1 and TRBJ2-7, with TRBD1 identical over 9 bases. V lost 4 bases and J lost 4; bases outside the gene matches: 2. CDR1 is MGHRA and CDR2 is YSYEKL in the germline V gene. This CDR3 comprises 13 residues. The DNA for the CDR3 is TGCGCCAGCAGCCGGGACAGGGAATACGAGCAGTACTTC. Protein product: CASSRDREYEQYF.

The chain carries TRBV7-9 and TRBJ2-7; D gene ambiguous. V was clipped by 5 bases and J by 0 bases, with 11 bases between them. The germline V gene encodes CDR1 SEHNR and CDR2 FQNEAQ (reference sequence). The CDR3 sequence is 14 residues long. The chain's CDR3 is CASSTSRSSYEQYF. The CDR3 DNA sequence: TGTGCCAGCAGCACCTCGCGGAGCTCCTACGAGCAGTACTTC.

This chain connects TRBV7-9 to TRBJ2-7; 8 nucleotides align to TRBD1. In germline, CDR1 is SEHNR, CDR2 FQNEAQ (reference sequence). The CDR3 is made up of 14 amino acids. J gave up 6 bases and V 4 bases, and 8 bases lay outside the gene matches. As DNA, the CDR3 is TGTGCCAGCAGCTCCCCCAGGGGGCAGGGCGAGCAGTACTTC. Protein: CASSSPRGQGEQYF.

This chain connects TRBV7-3 to TRBJ2-2, with D perhaps matching TRBD1 (6 bases). Germline lookup yields CDR1 SGHTA and CDR2 FQGTGA. Trimming shortened V by 9 bases and J by 0 bases, and 11 bases separated the two germline ends. This CDR3 spans 14 amino acids. Here the CDR3 reads CASSGVPNTGELFF. The CDR3 DNA reads TGTGCCAGTTCAGGGGTCCCGAACACCGGGGAGCTGTTTTTT.

This clone was detected only once. V and J are TRBV18 and TRBJ2-2, with 9 bases identical to TRBD1. After removal of 5 bases from V and 7 bases from J, the junction contained 11 bases not matched to a gene. The CDR3 is 16 residues long. CDR1 is KGHSH, CDR2 LQKENI, per germline. The chain's CDR3 is CASSVLGTGFSGELFF. DNA for the CDR3: TGTGCCAGCTCAGTCCTTGGGACAGGGTTCAGCGGGGAGCTGTTTTTT.

This rearrangement joins TRBV29-1 to TRBJ1-2, with D unresolved. There are 12 residues in the CDR3. CDR1 and CDR2 from the germline V gene are SQVTM and ANQGSEA. Trimming took off 7 bases at V and 3 bases at J, with 12 bases between the two ends. The CDR3 spells CSALAQDYGYTF. CDR3 DNA sequence: TGCAGCGCCCTAGCCCAGGACTATGGCTACACCTTC. The full variable domain, with the rest looked up from reference TRBV29-1 and TRBJ1-2, is SAVISQKPSRDICQRGTSLTIQCQVDSQVTMMFWYRQQPGQSLTLIATANQGSEATYESGFVIDKFPISRPNLTFSTLTVSNMSPEDSSIYLCSALAQDYGYTFGSGTRLTVV.

J is TRBJ2-7 and V is TRBV3-1 (or the pseudogene TRBV3-2); tentatively, D is TRBD2 (5 bases). V lost 0 bases, J lost 6 bases, and 15 bases lay in between. This CDR3 contains 15 residues. Germline CDR1 LGHDT, CDR2 YNNKEL (reference sequence). CDR3 in amino acids: CASSQDPPDRGEQYF. For the CDR3, the DNA is TGTGCCAGCAGCCAAGATCCCCCAGACCGGGGCGAGCAGTACTTC.

The genes are TRBV28 and TRBJ1-2; perhaps TRBD1 as D (5 bases). The CDR3 runs to 10 residues. CDR1 is MDHEN, CDR2 SYDVKM, per germline. V gave up 6 bases and J gave up 9 bases, with 8 bases separating them. CDR3 loop: CASRQDSYTF. The DNA for the CDR3 is TGTGCCAGCAGACAGGACAGCTACACCTTC.

This chain joins TRBV28 and TRBJ1-1; a weak D match, TRBD1 (6 bases). Trimming stripped 5 bases from V and 4 bases from J, with 11 bases between. The germline V gene encodes CDR1 MDHEN and CDR2 SYDVKM. The CDR3 spans 13 residues. The CDR3 region has the DNA TGTGCCAGCAGTCAGGGGCTGGGCACTGAAGCTTTCTTT. It encodes CASSQGLGTEAFF.

This clone was recorded a few times. The CDR3 bases are TGTGCCAGCAGTGAAGGGACTAGCGGGAGGGAACAGTACTTC. Encoded protein: CASSEGTSGREQYF. The genes are TRBV2 and TRBJ2-7; TRBD2 agrees at 15 bases. The length of the CDR3 is 14 residues. V lost 1 base and J lost 10; bases outside the gene matches: 2. Germline V CDR1 and CDR2: SNHLY, FYNNEI.

The chain carries TRBV13 and TRBJ2-2; weak D call: TRBD2 (7 bases). Trimming pared 5 bases from V and 4 bases from J, leaving 20 bases between. CDR1 is PRHDT and CDR2 is FYEKMQ in the germline V gene (reference sequence). This CDR3 comprises 17 residues. CDR3 loop: CASSGWGASGPTGELFF. The DNA of the CDR3 is TGTGCCAGCAGCGGGTGGGGGGCTAGCGGTCCCACCGGGGAGCTGTTTTTT.

This clone was counted a few times. The chain is built from TRBV13 and TRBJ2-1; D unresolved. The CDR3 loop spans 12 amino acids. The germline gives CDR1 PRHDT, CDR2 FYEKMQ (reference sequence). The V end was cut by 3 bases, the J end by 5 bases, with 5 bases between. The CDR3 loop is CASSLRNNEQFF. The CDR3 nucleotides are TGTGCCAGCAGCTTGAGAAACAATGAGCAGTTCTTC.

The V and J genes are TRBV11-1 and TRBJ1-1; the match to TRBD1 covers 9 bases. This CDR3 contains 16 residues. V gave up 1 base and J gave up 3 bases; unmatched junction bases: 6. CDR1 and CDR2 from the germline V gene are SGHAT and FQDESV (reference sequence). CDR3 loop: CASSLGTGVVDTEAFF. The CDR3 DNA reads TGTGCCAGCAGCTTAGGGACAGGGGTTGTGGACACTGAAGCTTTCTTT.

J is TRBJ2-7 and V is TRBV11-3, with 8 bases identical to TRBD1. After removal of 3 bases from V and 5 bases from J, the junction contained 9 bases not matched to a gene. Germline CDR1 and CDR2: SGHNT and YENEEA. CDR3 length: 15 amino acids. The CDR3 is CASSFMDRARDEQYF. The CDR3 DNA is TGTGCCAGCAGCTTTATGGACAGGGCAAGGGACGAGCAGTACTTC.

The chain combines TRBV10-3 with TRBJ1-5; D unclear. Germline CDR1 and CDR2: ENHRY and SYGVKD. V was cut by 4 bases and J by 6 bases, with 10 bases left in between. The CDR3 runs 13 residues. This CDR3 is CAISGALTQPQHF. CDR3 sequence (DNA): TGTGCCATCAGTGGGGCCTTAACTCAGCCCCAGCATTTT.

The chain carries TRBV5-5 and TRBJ1-3, with D uncertain. The length of the CDR3 is 13 residues. Deletions cut 4 bases from V and 0 bases from J, with 5 bases between. From germline, CDR1 is SGHKS and CDR2 YYEKEE (reference sequence). CDR3 DNA: TGTGCCAGCAGCGTAGACTCTGGAAACACCATATATTTT. It translates to CASSVDSGNTIYF.